This TCR beta chain was sequenced in a study of T cell responses to AZD1222 COVID-19 vaccine. Study-level results: Females outnumbered males among donors, who were mostly white British; clonal diversity was possibly underestimated.

There are 15 residues in the CDR3. Germline CDR1 is WNHNN and CDR2 is SYGVQD (reference sequence). V dropped 3 bases and J dropped 5 bases, with 13 bases sitting between them. This clone came up a few times. Its antigen is unknown. TCRdb's table, derived via immunoSEQ multiplex PCR, lists solely in-frame clones and lacks some. The data hold about 150,000 clones, with 80% to 95% observed a single time. The V call is TRBV10-1, the J call TRBJ2-2; D could derive from TRBD1 or TRBD2 (5 bases each). The sequencing used peripheral blood, collected on day 0 of AZD1222 vaccination. The receptor was derived from an adult in good health. DNA for the CDR3: TGCGCCAGCAGTGACGGGACCCTTGGTACCGGGGAGCTGTTTTTT. Its translation is CASSDGTLGTGELFF.